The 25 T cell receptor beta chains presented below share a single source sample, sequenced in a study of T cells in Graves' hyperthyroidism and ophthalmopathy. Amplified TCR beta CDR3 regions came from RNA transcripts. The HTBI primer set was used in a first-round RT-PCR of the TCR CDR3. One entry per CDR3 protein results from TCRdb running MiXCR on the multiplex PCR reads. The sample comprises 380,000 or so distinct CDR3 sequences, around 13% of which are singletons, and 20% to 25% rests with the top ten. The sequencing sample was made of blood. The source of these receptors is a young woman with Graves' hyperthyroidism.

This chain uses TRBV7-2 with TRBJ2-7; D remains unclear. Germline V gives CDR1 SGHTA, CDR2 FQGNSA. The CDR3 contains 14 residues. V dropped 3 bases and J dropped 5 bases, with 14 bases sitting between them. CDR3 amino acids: CASSLAVNSDEQYF. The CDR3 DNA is TGTGCCAGCAGCTTGGCGGTGAATAGTGACGAGCAGTACTTC.

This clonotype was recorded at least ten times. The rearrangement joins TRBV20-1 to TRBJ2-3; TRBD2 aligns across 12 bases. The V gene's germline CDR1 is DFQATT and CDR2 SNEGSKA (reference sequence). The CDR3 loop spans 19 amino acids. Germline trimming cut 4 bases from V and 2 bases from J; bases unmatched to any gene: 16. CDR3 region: CSAIGPLAGGPNPTDTQYF. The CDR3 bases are TGCAGTGCTATCGGCCCGCTAGCGGGAGGGCCTAACCCCACAGATACGCAGTATTTT.

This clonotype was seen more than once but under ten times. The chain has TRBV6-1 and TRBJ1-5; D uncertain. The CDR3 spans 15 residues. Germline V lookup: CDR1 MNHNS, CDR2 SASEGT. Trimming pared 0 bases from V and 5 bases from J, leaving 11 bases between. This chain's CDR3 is CASSEARQAHQPQHF. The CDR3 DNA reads TGTGCCAGCAGTGAAGCGCGGCAGGCCCATCAGCCCCAGCATTTT.

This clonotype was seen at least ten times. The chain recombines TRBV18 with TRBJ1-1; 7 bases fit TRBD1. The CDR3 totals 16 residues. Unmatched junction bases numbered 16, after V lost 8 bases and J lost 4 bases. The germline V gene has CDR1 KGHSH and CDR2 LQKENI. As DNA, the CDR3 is TGTGCCAGCAATCACCAGGACAGGAGCGCAATCACTGAAGCTTTCTTT. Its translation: CASNHQDRSAITEAFF. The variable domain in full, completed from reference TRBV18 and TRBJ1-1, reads NAGVMQNPRHLVRRRGQEARLRCSPMKGHSHVYWYRQLPEEGLKFMVYLQKENIIDESGMPKERFSAEFPKEGPSILRIQQVVRGDSAAYFCASNHQDRSAITEAFFGQGTRLTVV.

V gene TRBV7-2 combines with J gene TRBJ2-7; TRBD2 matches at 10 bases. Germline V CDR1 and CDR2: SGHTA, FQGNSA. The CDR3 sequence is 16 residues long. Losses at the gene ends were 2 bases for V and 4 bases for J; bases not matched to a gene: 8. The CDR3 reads CASSLSSSGSEYEQYF. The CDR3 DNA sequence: TGTGCCAGCAGCTTATCTTCTAGCGGGAGTGAATACGAGCAGTACTTC.

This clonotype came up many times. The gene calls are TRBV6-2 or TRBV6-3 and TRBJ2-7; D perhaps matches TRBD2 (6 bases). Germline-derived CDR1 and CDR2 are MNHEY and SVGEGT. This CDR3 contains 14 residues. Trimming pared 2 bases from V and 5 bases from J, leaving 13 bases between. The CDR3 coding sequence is TGTGCCAGCAGTTACGGTGGGCCGGGAGACGAGCAGTACTTC. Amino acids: CASSYGGPGDEQYF.

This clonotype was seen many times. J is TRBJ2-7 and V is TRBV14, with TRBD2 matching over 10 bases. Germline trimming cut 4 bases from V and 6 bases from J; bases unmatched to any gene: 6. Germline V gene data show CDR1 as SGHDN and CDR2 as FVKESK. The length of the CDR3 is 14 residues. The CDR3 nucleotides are TGTGCCAGCAGCCCCGGACTAGCGGTGGCCGAGCAGTACTTC. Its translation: CASSPGLAVAEQYF.

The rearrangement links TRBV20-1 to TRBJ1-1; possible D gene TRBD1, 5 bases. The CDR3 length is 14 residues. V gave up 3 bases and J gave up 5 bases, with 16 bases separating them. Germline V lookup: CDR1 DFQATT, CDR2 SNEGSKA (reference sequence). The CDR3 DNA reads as TGCAGTGCTAGTGAAGGGGTAAGGCAAACTGAAGCTTTCTTT. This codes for CSASEGVRQTEAFF.

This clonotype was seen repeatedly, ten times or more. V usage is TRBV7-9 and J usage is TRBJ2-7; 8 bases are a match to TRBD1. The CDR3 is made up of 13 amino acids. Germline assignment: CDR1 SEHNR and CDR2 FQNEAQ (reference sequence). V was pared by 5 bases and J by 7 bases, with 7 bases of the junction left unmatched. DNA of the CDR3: TGTGCCAGCAGCCTAGGGACAGGCGGGGAGCAGTACTTC. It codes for CASSLGTGGEQYF. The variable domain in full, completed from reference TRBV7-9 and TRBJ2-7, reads DTGVSQNPRHKITKRGQNVTFRCDPISEHNRLYWYRQTLGQGPEFLTYFQNEAQLEKSRLLSDRFSAERPKGSFSTLEIQRTEQGDSAMYLCASSLGTGGEQYFGPGTRLTVT.

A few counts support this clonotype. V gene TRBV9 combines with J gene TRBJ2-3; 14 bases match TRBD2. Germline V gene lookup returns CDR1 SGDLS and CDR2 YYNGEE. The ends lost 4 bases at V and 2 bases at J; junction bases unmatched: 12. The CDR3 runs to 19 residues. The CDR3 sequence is CASSPHGTSGSKITDTQYF. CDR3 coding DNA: TGTGCCAGCAGCCCCCACGGGACTAGCGGGAGTAAGATCACAGATACGCAGTATTTT.

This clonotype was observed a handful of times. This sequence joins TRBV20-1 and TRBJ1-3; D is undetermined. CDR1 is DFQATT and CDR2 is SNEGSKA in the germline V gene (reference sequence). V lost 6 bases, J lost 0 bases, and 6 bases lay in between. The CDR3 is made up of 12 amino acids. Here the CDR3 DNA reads TGCAGTGCCCGTAGCTCTGGAAACACCATATATTTT. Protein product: CSARSSGNTIYF.

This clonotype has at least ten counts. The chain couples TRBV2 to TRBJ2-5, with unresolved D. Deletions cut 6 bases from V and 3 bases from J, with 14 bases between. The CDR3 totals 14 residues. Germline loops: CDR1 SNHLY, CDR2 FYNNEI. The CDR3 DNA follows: TGTGCCAGCAGGGCGGAGACCGGAAAAGAGACCCAGTACTTC. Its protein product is CASRAETGKETQYF.

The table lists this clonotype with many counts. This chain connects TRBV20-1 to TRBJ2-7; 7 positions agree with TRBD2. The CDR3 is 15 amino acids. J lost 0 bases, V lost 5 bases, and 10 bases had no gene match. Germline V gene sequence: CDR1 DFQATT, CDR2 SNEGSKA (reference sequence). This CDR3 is CSAPRGVTNSYEQYF. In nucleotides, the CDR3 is TGCAGTGCTCCCCGGGGGGTAACTAACTCCTACGAGCAGTACTTC.

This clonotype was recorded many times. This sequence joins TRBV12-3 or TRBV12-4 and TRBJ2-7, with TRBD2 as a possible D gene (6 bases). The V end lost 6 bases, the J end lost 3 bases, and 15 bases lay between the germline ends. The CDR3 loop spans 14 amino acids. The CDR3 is CASRTGLTDYEQYF. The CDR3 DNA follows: TGTGCCAGCAGGACGGGACTTACGGACTACGAGCAGTACTTC.

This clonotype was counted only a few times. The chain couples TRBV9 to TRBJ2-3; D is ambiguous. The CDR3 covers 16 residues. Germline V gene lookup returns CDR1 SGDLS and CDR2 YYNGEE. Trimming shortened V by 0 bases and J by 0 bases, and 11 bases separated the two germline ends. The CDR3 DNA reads TGTGCCAGCAGCGTAGGTATTGACGATAGCACAGATACGCAGTATTTT. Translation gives CASSVGIDDSTDTQYF.

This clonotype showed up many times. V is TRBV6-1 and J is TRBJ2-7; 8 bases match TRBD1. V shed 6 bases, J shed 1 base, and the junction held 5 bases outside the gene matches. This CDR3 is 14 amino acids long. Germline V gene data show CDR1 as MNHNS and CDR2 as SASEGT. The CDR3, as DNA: TGTGCCAGCAGGAAGACAGGGGAGTCCTACGAGCAGTACTTC. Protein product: CASRKTGESYEQYF.

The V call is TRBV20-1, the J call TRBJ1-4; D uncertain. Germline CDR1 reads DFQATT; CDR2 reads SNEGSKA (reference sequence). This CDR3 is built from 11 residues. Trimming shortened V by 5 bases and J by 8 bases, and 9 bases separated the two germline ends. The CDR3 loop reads CSAEGREKLFF. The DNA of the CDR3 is TGCAGTGCTGAAGGGAGGGAAAAACTGTTTTTT.

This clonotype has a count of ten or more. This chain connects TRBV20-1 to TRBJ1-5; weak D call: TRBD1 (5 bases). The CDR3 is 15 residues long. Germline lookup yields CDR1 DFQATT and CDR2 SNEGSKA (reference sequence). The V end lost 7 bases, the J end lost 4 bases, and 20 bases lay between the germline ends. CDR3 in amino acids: CSVRLAGMFNQPQHF. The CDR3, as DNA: TGCAGTGTAAGGCTGGCAGGGATGTTTAATCAGCCCCAGCATTTT.

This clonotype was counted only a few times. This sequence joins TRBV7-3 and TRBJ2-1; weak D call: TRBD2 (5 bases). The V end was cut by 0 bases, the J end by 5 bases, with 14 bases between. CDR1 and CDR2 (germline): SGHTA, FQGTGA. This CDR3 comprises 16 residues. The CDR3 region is CASSLTSATRDNEQFF. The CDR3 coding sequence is TGTGCCAGCAGCTTAACGTCAGCTACGAGGGACAATGAGCAGTTCTTC.

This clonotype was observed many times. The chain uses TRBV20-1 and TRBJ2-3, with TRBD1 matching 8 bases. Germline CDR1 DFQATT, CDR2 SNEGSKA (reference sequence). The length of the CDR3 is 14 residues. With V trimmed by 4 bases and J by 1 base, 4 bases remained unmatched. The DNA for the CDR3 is TGCAGTGCTAAAGCAGGGGGCGGCACAGATACGCAGTATTTT. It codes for CSAKAGGGTDTQYF.

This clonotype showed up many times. This CDR3 is CASSPDRYADTQYF. The CDR3, as DNA: TGTGCCAGCAGCCCGGACCGGTACGCGGATACGCAGTATTTT. The chain couples TRBV7-2 to TRBJ2-3, with D uncertain. Germline values: CDR1 SGHTA, CDR2 FQGNSA. The CDR3 totals 14 residues. V shed 5 bases and J shed 6 bases, with 15 bases lying between them.

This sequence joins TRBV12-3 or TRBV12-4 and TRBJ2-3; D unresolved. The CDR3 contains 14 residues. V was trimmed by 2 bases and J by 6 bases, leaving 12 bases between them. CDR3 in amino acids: CASSLPLSRDTQYF. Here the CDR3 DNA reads TGTGCCAGCAGTTTACCGCTCTCCCGTGATACGCAGTATTTT.

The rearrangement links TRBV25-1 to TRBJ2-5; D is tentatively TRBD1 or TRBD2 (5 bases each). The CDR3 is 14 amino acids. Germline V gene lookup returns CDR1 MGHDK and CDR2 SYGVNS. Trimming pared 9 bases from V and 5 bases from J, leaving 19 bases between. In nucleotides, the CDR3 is TGTGCCAGTGGAGAGGGGTCGGTGGGCGAGACCCAGTACTTC. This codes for CASGEGSVGETQYF.

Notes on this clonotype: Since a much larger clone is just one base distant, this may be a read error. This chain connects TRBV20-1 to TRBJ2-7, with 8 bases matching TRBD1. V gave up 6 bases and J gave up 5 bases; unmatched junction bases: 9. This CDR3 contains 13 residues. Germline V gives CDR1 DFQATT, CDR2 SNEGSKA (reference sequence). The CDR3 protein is CSATGTGLHEQYF. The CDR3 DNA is TGCAGTGCCACCGGGACAGGTCTACACGAGCAGTACTTC.

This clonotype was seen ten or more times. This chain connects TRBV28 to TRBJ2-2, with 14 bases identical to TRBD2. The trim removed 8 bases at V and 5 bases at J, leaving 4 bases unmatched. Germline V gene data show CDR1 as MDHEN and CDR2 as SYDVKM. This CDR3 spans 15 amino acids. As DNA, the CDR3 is TGTGCCAGCGGACGGACTAGCGGGAGGACCGGGGAGCTGTTTTTT. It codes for CASGRTSGRTGELFF.